The rows below give T cell receptor beta chains drawn from one sample of a study of PD-L1 blockade in urothelial cancer. TCRdb keeps only in-frame clones here, not all; method: immunoSEQ multiplex PCR. The repertoire holds 43,000 or so clones, with 80% as singletons. Here the sequenced sample was PBMCs, taken around atezolizumab (anti-PD-L1) treatment. The receptors originated from a man between 60 and 75 years old with urothelial cancer. Each CDR3 is given with its conserved first and last residue. Each record gives: clone size, CDR3 length, V gene, CDR3 protein. The size field is filled for only some rows; it gives once, few, many or a size class.

once	14	TRBV7-2	CASSLEGRGQPQHF
-	21	TRBV27	CASSKKGGGELREAHSYEQYF
once	16	TRBV10-2	CASRGTGIFFTDTQYF
few	16	TRBV18	CASSPGQGALYDEQFF
-	14	TRBV5-6	CASSFRGANTEAFF
few	15	TRBV5-1	CASSLDRVGTGELFF
-	15	TRBV28	CASSFRLSGGEKLFF
-	14	TRBV5-1	CASSPERGTDTQYF
-	17	TRBV11-2	CASSLGYYRTSSHEQYF
-	15	TRBV5-6	CASSLVDRDLETQYF
-	15	TRBV5-1	CASSLGGTGSYEQYF
few	11	TRBV29-1	CSVAGFGGYTF
-	14	TRBV5-1	CASSPDRSSYEQYF
-	15	TRBV23-1	CASSQDIQWANTIYF
-	18	TRBV10-3	CAISERDFIQGAQETQYF
-	15	TRBV15	CATRTASGSRNEQFF
-	14	TRBV30	CAWSVKEMDEKLFF
-	14	TRBV5-1	CASGGGGRNEKLFF
-	16	TRBV7-2	CASSLASGSSYNEQFF
-	13	TRBV27	CASRGLAGNEQFF
-	16	TRBV29-1	CSVEGGSSGYQETQYF
-	14	TRBV6-5	CASRRLAGVYEQYF
-	17	TRBV7-6	CASSLAVFGGADSPLHF
-	15	TRBV11-2	CASSLDRGSGDTQYF
-	20	TRBV21-1	CASSKFDRTETGTKRSPLHF
-	15	TRBV2	CASSEEASSTDTQYF
-	13	TRBV5-1	CASSAGSSYEQYF